This paragraph covers one TCR beta chain sequence. Its cognate antigen has yet to be identified. It has no much larger one-base neighbor in the sample; base qualities were not kept. These data are taken from a study of T cell therapy product for transplant patients (dated by TCRdb to between 2019 and 2020). For the study in its entirety: The wider healthy donor group comprised roughly 20 individuals, about 10 male and 9 female, aged roughly 23 to 90 years, in Berlin, Germany. A next-generation autologous adoptive antiviral T-cell product was developed for immunosuppressed solid organ transplant patients, with CMV used as the model virus. The TCRbeta repertoire analysis of rapamycin-treated and untreated products included n = 3 healthy donors. To assess clonal composition, the TCRbeta repertoires of CMV-specific T-cell products grown with and without rapamycin from the same donors were compared. Expansion media were supplemented with either IL-7 and IL-15 at approximately 9.4 ng/ml or IL-2 at 50 to 65 U/ml.

Genomic DNA was extracted with an AllPrep DNA/RNA Kit and TCRbeta CDR3 regions were amplified with the immunoSEQ hsTCRb Kit. In the source study's methods: Productive rearrangements were in-frame CDR3 nucleotide sequences without stop codons, analyzed in immunoSEQ Analyzer 3.0. Clonality was computed from productive entropy normalized to the number of productive rearrangements, and sample overlap was measured with the Morisita index. TCRdb obtained this table from immuneACCESS and retained in-frame rearrangements with V and J assigned. These tables miss some clones; where compared with another copy, unresolved V genes account for less than half of the shortfall, and the remainder is unexplained. V and J calls and clone size are given by that table; D and trimming were obtained from the DNA. The sample table shows approximately 1,000 clones, and about 45% are seen once. Under 35% of the sample comes from the top ten.

What the work shows at the level of the full study, not this receptor alone: The top 10 clones covered approximately 70% of the repertoire in rapamycin-treated products versus approximately 90% in untreated products. Many clones were shared between paired products from the same donor, whereas no overlap was observed between repertoires from different donors. Rapamycin-treated products showed a more diverse, less clonal TCRbeta repertoire and contained more distinct clones than untreated products. The authors suggested that increased clonal diversity in Rapa-TCPs may reflect survival of low-frequency clones and preferential expansion of central memory T cells.

Trimming costs V 2 bases and J 0 bases, and their ends lie 11 bases apart. From its cysteine to its phenylalanine, the CDR3 spans 16 amino acids. CDR3 DNA only is kept here, 48 bases in frame from base 1. Taken from the germline V gene, the CDR1 and CDR2 loops are MDHEN and SYDVKM. This sample's label refers to: approximately 20 nM rapamycin added during CMV-specific T-cell product expansion (Rapa-TCP). This sample's label refers to: CMVpp65/IE-1-reactive T cells enriched by IFNgamma capture and expanded in vitro. PBMCs were stimulated for around 6 hours with overlapping CMV pp65 and IE-1 peptide pools, with each pool at about 0.51 ug/ml. IFNgamma-producing CMV-stimulated cells were positively selected with the IFNgamma Secretion Assay-Cell Enrichment and Detection Kit (Miltenyi Biotec). Enriched IFNgamma+ cells were cultured with irradiated autologous feeders plus either IL-7/IL-15 or IL-2 for 21 days. To provide enough cells for different cell sorting steps, buffy coats were used from about 15% of the 19 healthy donors. Peripheral blood mononuclear cells were isolated using Biocoll density gradient centrifugation. Healthy donor buffy coats were obtained from DRK.

The sequenced material came from a sorted cell population cultured from PBMCs. This TCR came from an adult in good health. This chain is built from TRBV28 and TRBJ2-1, with the D gene not confidently named. CDR3 sequence: CASSLRRQSSYNEQFF. The nucleotide sequence is TGTGCCAGCAGTTTACGAAGGCAGAGCTCCTACAATGAGCAGTTCTTC.